A single sample gave rise to the 19 T cell receptor beta chains below, sequenced in a study of metastatic and nonmetastatic thyroid tumors. Among the patients, none had received any treatment before thyroid surgery. TCRdb reanalyzed the PCR reads via MiXCR. The sample consists of tens of thousands of clones, about a sixth of them appearing once. Sequencing input: blood. The source of these receptors is a female donor with papillary thyroid cancer or a benign thyroid nodule (not recorded which). Some clones in this sample may be carry-over from other donors' samples.

This clone was detected many times. This chain links TRBV14 with TRBJ1-1, with 7 bases identical to TRBD1. The V and J ends lost 4 bases and 1 base, in that order; junction bases with no gene match: 6. CDR1 SGHDN and CDR2 FVKESK come from the germline V gene. There are 15 residues in the CDR3. The CDR3 DNA is TGTGCCAGCAGCCCTGACAGGGTCGGGAACACTGAAGCTTTCTTT. Protein sequence: CASSPDRVGNTEAFF.

This clone was counted ten times or more. The chain has TRBV27 and TRBJ1-1; D uncertain. V was pared by 0 bases and J by 0 bases, with 17 bases between. The CDR3 is 18 residues long. Germline-derived CDR1 and CDR2 are MNHEY and SMNVEV (reference sequence). CDR3: CASSLSLGRKELNTEAFF. The CDR3, as DNA: TGTGCCAGCAGTTTATCTCTCGGACGGAAGGAGCTGAACACTGAAGCTTTCTTT.

This clone was seen many times. The rearrangement joins TRBV6-2 or TRBV6-3 to TRBJ2-1; 9 bases are shared with TRBD2. The CDR3 spans 17 residues. J lost 8 bases, V lost 4 bases, and 15 bases had no gene match. Germline V gene sequence: CDR1 MNHEY, CDR2 SVGEGT. CDR3 nucleotides: TGTGCCAGCAGTTCAACCCCAGGGACTAGCTACCGGCATGAGCAGTTCTTC. Its translation is CASSSTPGTSYRHEQFF.

This clone was picked up many times. This chain joins TRBV7-3 and TRBJ2-3, with D perhaps matching TRBD1 or TRBD2 (5 bases each). Trimming pared 1 base from V and 5 bases from J, leaving 13 bases between. The CDR3 spans 15 residues. Germline CDR1 SGHTA, CDR2 FQGTGA. The CDR3 reads CASSLRGGFGDTQYF. In DNA, the CDR3 is TGTGCCAGCAGCTTAAGGGGCGGGTTCGGAGATACGCAGTATTTT.

This clone came up many times. The gene calls are TRBV11-1 and TRBJ2-3; tentatively, D is TRBD2 (6 bases). V was trimmed by 2 bases and J by 3 bases, leaving 15 bases between them. This CDR3 is built from 16 residues. Germline lookup yields CDR1 SGHAT and CDR2 FQDESV (reference sequence). CDR3 in DNA: TGTGCCAGCAGCTTATTAGCGGCAGGAGAGACAGATACGCAGTATTTT. Its protein is CASSLLAAGETDTQYF.

This clone was detected many times. This sequence joins TRBV5-1 and TRBJ2-2; perhaps TRBD1 as D (6 bases). From germline, CDR1 is SGHRS and CDR2 YFSETQ. CDR3 length: 14 amino acids. V lost 4 bases to trimming and J lost 1 base, with 8 bases between them. CDR3 in DNA: TGCGCCAGCAGCGAGACAGGGAACACCGGGGAGCTGTTTTTT. It translates to CASSETGNTGELFF.

This clone occurred once. This chain connects TRBV2 to TRBJ2-7; TRBD2 agrees at 9 bases. J lost 3 bases, V lost 11 bases, and 11 bases had no gene match. CDR3 length: 14 amino acids. Germline loops: CDR1 SNHLY, CDR2 FYNNEI. The CDR3 sequence: CALQDSSGDYEQYF. The DNA of the CDR3 is TGTGCCTTGCAAGATTCTAGCGGGGACTACGAGCAGTACTTC.

This clone occurred many times. The V gene is TRBV28, the J gene TRBJ2-5, with D possibly matching TRBD2 (6 bases). The germline V gene has CDR1 MDHEN and CDR2 SYDVKM. This CDR3 comprises 16 residues. V was trimmed by 4 bases and J by 0 bases, leaving 15 bases between them. CDR3 protein: CASSSTLRDYQETQYF. The CDR3 region has the DNA TGTGCCAGCAGTTCCACCCTCAGGGACTACCAAGAGACCCAGTACTTC.

This rearrangement joins TRBV20-1 to TRBJ2-1, with 13 bases that match TRBD2. Germline V gives CDR1 DFQATT, CDR2 SNEGSKA (reference sequence). CDR3 length: 16 residues. The trim removed 2 bases at V and 4 bases at J, leaving 5 bases unmatched. The DNA for the CDR3 is TGCAGTGCTAGACGGGAGACTAGCGGGGGGTACAATGAGCAGTTCTTC. This translates into CSARRETSGGYNEQFF.

This clone was counted many times. V gene TRBV2 combines with J gene TRBJ1-1, with 7 bases that match TRBD1. Trimming at V came to 4 bases and at J to 1 base, leaving 0 bases not matched to a gene. CDR1 and CDR2 (germline): SNHLY, FYNNEI. The CDR3 contains 13 residues. The CDR3 nucleotides read TGTGCCAGCAGTGGACAGGGGAACACTGAAGCTTTCTTT. The encoded protein is CASSGQGNTEAFF.

For the CDR3, the DNA is TGTGCCAGCAGTTCGACAGGGATTGGGAACACTGAAGCTTTCTTT. It translates to CASSSTGIGNTEAFF. V usage is TRBV6-1 and J usage is TRBJ1-1; 7 nucleotides agree with TRBD1. CDR3 size: 15 residues. From germline, CDR1 is MNHNS and CDR2 SASEGT. V lost 5 bases, J lost 1 base, and 7 bases stayed unmatched.

A note on this clone: This clone may be a read error of a much larger clone one base away. In the same sample, other DNA sequences code for this CDR3. This chain connects TRBV15 to TRBJ1-5, with a tentative D call TRBD1 (5 bases). The germline V gene encodes CDR1 LNHNV and CDR2 YYDKDF (reference sequence). The CDR3 totals 14 residues. The CDR3 reads CTTSRHQGNQPQHF. Here the CDR3 DNA reads TGTACCACCAGCAGACATCAGGGTAATCAGCCCCAGCATTTT. The variable domain in full, completed from reference TRBV15 and TRBJ1-5, reads DAMVIQNPRYQVTQFGKPVTLSCSQTLNHNVMYWYQQKSSQAPKLLFHYYDKDFNNEADTPDNFQSRRPNTSFCFLDIRSPGLGDTAMYLCTTSRHQGNQPQHFGDGTRLSIL.

This clone has ten or more counts. The chain couples TRBV6-6 to TRBJ2-3, with D perhaps assigned TRBD1 or TRBD2 (5 bases each). Germline CDR1 is MNHNY and CDR2 is SVGAGI (reference sequence). This CDR3 has 12 residues. The ends were cut back, 2 bases at V and 7 bases at J, with 7 bases in the middle. CDR3 bases: TGTGCCAGCAGTTACGGGGGAAATACGCAGTATTTT. It yields the protein CASSYGGNTQYF.

The chain combines TRBV6-2 or TRBV6-3 with TRBJ1-2, with TRBD1 as a possible D gene (5 bases). This CDR3 comprises 20 residues. Trimming shortened V by 0 bases and J by 2 bases, and 25 bases separated the two germline ends. Germline V gene lookup returns CDR1 MNHEY and CDR2 SVGEGT. CDR3 residues: CASSYSRDCLSGGKNYGYTF. DNA for the CDR3: TGTGCCAGCAGTTACTCGCGTGATTGTTTGTCGGGGGGGAAAAACTATGGCTACACCTTC.

V gene TRBV2 combines with J gene TRBJ2-7; 14 nucleotides match TRBD2. Per germline, CDR1 SNHLY and CDR2 FYNNEI. The CDR3 runs to 12 residues. J gave up 6 bases and V 9 bases, and 1 base lay outside the gene matches. The CDR3 spells CARGLAGGEQYF. In nucleotides, the CDR3 is TGTGCCAGAGGACTAGCGGGGGGCGAGCAGTACTTC.

This clone was detected many times. This sequence joins TRBV9 and TRBJ2-1; TRBD1 is a possible D gene (7 bases). CDR3 length: 15 amino acids. In germline, CDR1 is SGDLS, CDR2 YYNGEE. The V end lost 3 bases, the J end lost 10 bases, and 20 bases lay between the germline ends. The DNA of the CDR3 is TGTGCCAGCAGCGCGGGAGAGGGGGCTAGCGCCGAGCAGTTCTTC. This gives the protein CASSAGEGASAEQFF. The variable domain in full, with the rest retrieved from reference TRBV9 and TRBJ2-1, is DSGVTQTPKHLITATGQRVTLRCSPRSGDLSVYWYQQSLDQGLQFLIQYYNGEERAKGNILERFSAQQFPDLHSELNLSSLELGDSALYFCASSAGEGASAEQFFGPGTRLTVL.

The rearrangement joins TRBV11-2 to TRBJ2-7; D may be TRBD1 or TRBD2 (6 bases each). V dropped 3 bases and J dropped 3 bases, with 15 bases sitting between them. The CDR3 sequence is 15 residues long. Germline CDR1 SGHAT, CDR2 FQNNGV. The CDR3 protein is CASSLSRGRGYEQYF. The CDR3 coding sequence is TGTGCCAGCAGCTTGTCTCGGGGGCGCGGCTACGAGCAGTACTTC.

This clone has ten or more counts. This chain joins TRBV19 and TRBJ2-1; D tentatively reads TRBD1 or TRBD2 (6 bases each). The germline V and J ends were trimmed by 3 bases and 6 bases, with 15 bases remaining between them. This CDR3 is built from 15 residues. Looked up from germline, CDR1 is LNHDA and CDR2 is SQIVND (reference sequence). This CDR3 reads CASSIGPGAGNEQFF. DNA of the CDR3: TGTGCCAGTAGTATCGGTCCGGGGGCGGGCAATGAGCAGTTCTTC.

This clone was seen many times. This chain uses TRBV11-1 with TRBJ2-3, with D perhaps TRBD1 (5 bases). V was pared by 6 bases and J by 6 bases, with 19 bases between. The CDR3 runs to 15 residues. Per germline, CDR1 SGHAT and CDR2 FQDESV (reference sequence). This chain's CDR3 is CASRKGVGPKDTQYF. For the CDR3, the DNA is TGTGCCAGCAGGAAAGGGGTGGGCCCTAAGGATACGCAGTATTTT.